A single sample is the source of the 28 T cell receptor beta chains below, sequenced in a study of PD-L1 blockade in urothelial cancer. The time point denotes: pretreatment peripheral blood. Only in-frame clones appear in the TCRdb table, and some are missing; sequencing was by immunoSEQ multiplex PCR. The data hold tens of thousands of clones, with roughly four fifths observed a single time. This sample comprised PBMCs, obtained around atezolizumab (anti-PD-L1) treatment. The receptors come from a man between 70 and 80 years old with urothelial cancer.

The chain links TRBV5-5 to TRBJ2-7; 7 bases line up with TRBD1. Germline V lookup: CDR1 SGHKS, CDR2 YYEKEE (reference sequence). V dropped 1 base and J dropped 4; count of bases not matched to a gene: 5. CDR3 length: 14 residues. CDR3 amino acids: CASSLWDSFYEQYF. The CDR3 nucleotides are TGTGCCAGCAGCTTGTGGGACAGCTTTTACGAGCAGTACTTC.

The chain employs TRBV11-3 and TRBJ1-1; tentatively, D is TRBD1 (6 bases). The CDR3 totals 16 residues. Germline V gene data show CDR1 as SGHNT and CDR2 as YENEEA. V was clipped by 4 bases and J by 4 bases, with 19 bases between them. DNA of the CDR3: TGTGCCAGCAGCTCAAGTGCCGGGACATCTTTCACTGAAGCTTTCTTT. It translates to CASSSSAGTSFTEAFF.

This clone was seen only a few times. The DNA for the CDR3 is TGTGCCAGCAGCTTATCGACAAATCAGCCCCAGCATTTT. Translated, it gives CASSLSTNQPQHF. The chain joins TRBV11-2 to TRBJ1-5; D not certain. V dropped 2 bases and J dropped 4 bases, with 6 bases sitting between them. Germline V gives CDR1 SGHAT, CDR2 FQNNGV. This CDR3 region has 13 residues.

The genes are TRBV19 and TRBJ2-3, with D possibly TRBD1 on 5 matching bases. From germline, CDR1 is LNHDA and CDR2 SQIVND (reference sequence). Trimming removed 2 bases from V and 2 bases from J, with 14 bases in between. This CDR3 is 16 amino acids long. CDR3 in DNA: TGTGCCAGTAGTATAAGGGCAGGGTCCCTCACAGATACGCAGTATTTT. Its protein is CASSIRAGSLTDTQYF.

This clone came up once. The CDR3 DNA follows: TGTGCCAGCAGTCCAGGGGGTACTAGCACAGATACGCAGTATTTT. Translation: CASSPGGTSTDTQYF. The chain joins TRBV7-2 to TRBJ2-3; 7 bases agree with TRBD1. Germline loops: CDR1 SGHTA, CDR2 FQGNSA. There are 15 residues in the CDR3. The J segment lost 0 bases and the V segment lost 6 bases, leaving 6 bases of the junction unmatched.

CDR3 nucleotide sequence: TGTGCCAGCAGCCTTAGTTTAAACAATGAGCAGTTCTTC. It codes for CASSLSLNNEQFF. The J gene is TRBJ2-1, the V gene TRBV7-8, with unresolved D. Trimming removed 5 bases at V and 5 bases at J, with 10 bases between. Germline CDR1 SGHVS, CDR2 FQNEAQ. The CDR3 has 13 residues.

The chain has TRBV6-4 and TRBJ1-4, with D possibly TRBD1 on 6 matching bases. The ends were cut back, 7 bases at V and 1 base at J, with 10 bases in the middle. Per the germline V gene, CDR1 is MRHNA and CDR2 is SNTAGT. The CDR3 sequence is 14 residues long. CDR3 region: CASNKQGTNEKLFF. CDR3 DNA: TGTGCCAGCAACAAACAGGGAACTAATGAAAAACTGTTTTTT.

This clone was seen only once. This chain joins TRBV7-2 and TRBJ2-3; 7 bases are a match to TRBD1. This CDR3 has 14 amino acids. Germline V lookup: CDR1 SGHTA, CDR2 FQGNSA. V lost 4 bases, J lost 2 bases, and 3 bases stayed unmatched. For the CDR3, the DNA is TGTGCCAGCAGCTCGGGACAGTCCACAGATACGCAGTATTTT. Amino acid sequence: CASSSGQSTDTQYF.

CDR3: CASSIDPSGSGDEQFF. For the CDR3, the DNA is TGTGCCAGTAGTATCGACCCTAGCGGGAGCGGCGATGAGCAGTTCTTC. J is TRBJ2-1 and V is TRBV19; TRBD2 matches at 10 bases. The CDR3 consists of 16 residues. V shed 3 bases and J 8 bases; nucleotides not matched to a gene: 10. The V gene's germline CDR1 is LNHDA and CDR2 SQIVND (reference sequence).

V is TRBV12-5 and J is TRBJ2-1; weak D call: TRBD2 (5 bases). The CDR3 covers 13 residues. Germline V gene data show CDR1 as LGHNT and CDR2 as FRNRAP. With 6 bases removed from V and 9 bases from J, the gap between germline ends came to 15 bases. The CDR3 loop is CASGKSGDPEQFF. CDR3 DNA sequence: TGTGCTAGTGGCAAGAGCGGAGATCCTGAGCAGTTCTTC.

The chain is built from TRBV28 and TRBJ2-6; a weak D match, TRBD1 (5 bases). Trimming pared 11 bases from V and 2 bases from J, leaving 16 bases between. This CDR3 has 15 amino acids. CDR1 is MDHEN and CDR2 is SYDVKM in the germline V gene. CDR3 sequence reads: CAVKPVGAGANVLTF. The CDR3 region has the DNA TGTGCCGTGAAACCGGTAGGGGCTGGGGCCAACGTCCTGACTTTC.

V is TRBV27 and J is TRBJ1-5, with D possibly matching TRBD1 (5 bases). The CDR3 is made up of 15 amino acids. Trimming stripped 5 bases from V and 3 bases from J, with 14 bases between. Looked up from germline, CDR1 is MNHEY and CDR2 is SMNVEV (reference sequence). The CDR3 reads CASSPVGLDNQPQHF. The DNA of the CDR3 is TGTGCCAGCAGTCCCGTGGGACTGGACAATCAGCCCCAGCATTTT.

V and J are TRBV18 and TRBJ1-3, with 7 nucleotides matching TRBD1. Germline loops: CDR1 KGHSH, CDR2 LQKENI. CDR3 length: 18 amino acids. Trimming at V came to 3 bases and at J to 0 bases, leaving 11 bases not matched to a gene. The CDR3 nucleotides are TGTGCCAGCTCACCCTCCCCAGTGACAGGGCGCTCTGGAAACACCATATATTTT. Translated: CASSPSPVTGRSGNTIYF.

The rearrangement links TRBV27 to TRBJ1-4; D is ambiguous. The CDR3 consists of 14 residues. CDR1 is MNHEY, CDR2 SMNVEV, per germline (reference sequence). V lost 5 bases and J lost 2, with 9 bases in between. In nucleotides, the CDR3 is TGTGCCAGCAGTCCATGGGCGACTAATGAAAAACTGTTTTTT. Translated: CASSPWATNEKLFF.

The CDR3 region has the DNA TGCGCCAGCAGCTTGCAGCGGGAGGCTAATACGCAGTATTTT. This sequence encodes CASSLQREANTQYF. This sequence joins TRBV5-1 and TRBJ2-3, with 9 bases matching TRBD2. The CDR3 loop spans 14 amino acids. V lost 1 base to trimming and J lost 7 bases; unmatched junction nucleotides: 4. The germline gives CDR1 SGHRS, CDR2 YFSETQ.

The chain is built from TRBV5-4 and TRBJ1-2, with 8 nucleotides matching TRBD1. Germline CDR1 reads SGHNT; CDR2 reads YYREEE (reference sequence). This CDR3 contains 15 residues. Germline trimming cut 2 bases from V and 1 base from J; bases unmatched to any gene: 4. In DNA form, the CDR3 reads TGTGCCAGCAGCTTCGGGGACAGGTATAACTATGGCTACACCTTC. It encodes CASSFGDRYNYGYTF. Combining the CDR3 with reference TRBV5-4 and TRBJ1-2 gives the whole variable domain ETGVTQSPTHLIKTRGQQVTLRCSSQSGHNTVSWYQQALGQGPQFIFQYYREEENGRGNFPPRFSGLQFPNYSSELNVNALELDDSALYLCASSFGDRYNYGYTFGSGTRLTVV.

A few counts support this clone. The chain couples TRBV5-1 to TRBJ2-3, with 7 bases that match TRBD2. This CDR3 has 14 amino acids. Germline V CDR1 and CDR2: SGHRS, YFSETQ. The V segment lost 3 bases and the J segment 3 bases; nucleotides outside the gene matches: 4. CDR3: CASSSNSGTDTQYF. In DNA, the CDR3 is TGCGCCAGCAGCTCGAATAGCGGGACAGATACGCAGTATTTT.

The V gene is TRBV4-1, the J gene TRBJ1-1; possible D gene TRBD1, 5 bases. The CDR3 is 13 residues long. Trimming cost V 3 bases and J 4 bases, with 9 bases left between them. The germline gives CDR1 MGHRA, CDR2 YSYEKL. The CDR3, as DNA: TGCGCCAGCAGCCATCCAGACAGCACTGAAGCTTTCTTT. It codes for CASSHPDSTEAFF.

The gene calls are TRBV27 and TRBJ2-1, with 8 bases that match TRBD2. The CDR3 sequence is 15 residues long. With 5 bases clipped from V and 5 bases from J, the junction kept 8 bases outside the gene matches. Germline values: CDR1 MNHEY, CDR2 SMNVEV (reference sequence). The CDR3 loop is CASSRRSGEDNEQFF. CDR3 coding DNA: TGTGCCAGCAGTCGACGTAGCGGGGAGGACAATGAGCAGTTCTTC.

The chain combines TRBV4-1 with TRBJ2-1; D may be TRBD2 (6 bases). The CDR3 sequence is 18 residues long. The germline V gene encodes CDR1 MGHRA and CDR2 YSYEKL. Between the trimmed V and J ends, which lost 0 bases and 0 bases, there was a span of 15 bases. The CDR3 nucleotides read TGCGCCAGCAGCCAAGAAGTTGGAGGGGCGAGCTCCTACAATGAGCAGTTCTTC. Its protein product is CASSQEVGGASSYNEQFF.

The V and J genes are TRBV25-1 and TRBJ2-3; D not certain. This CDR3 spans 15 amino acids. V was pared by 0 bases and J by 1 base, with 8 bases between. Germline assignment: CDR1 MGHDK and CDR2 SYGVNS. CDR3 DNA sequence: TGTGCCAGCAGTGAATATGGCGGAGGCACAGATACGCAGTATTTT. It is translated as CASSEYGGGTDTQYF.

The chain joins TRBV29-1 to TRBJ1-1; D remains unclear. Trimming shortened V by 2 bases and J by 3 bases, and 4 bases separated the two germline ends. CDR1 SQVTM and CDR2 ANQGSEA come from the germline V gene. The CDR3 covers 11 residues. The CDR3 loop reads CSVELHTEAFF. The CDR3 nucleotides are TGCAGCGTTGAACTACACACTGAAGCTTTCTTT. Combining the CDR3 with reference TRBV29-1 and TRBJ1-1 gives the whole variable domain SAVISQKPSRDICQRGTSLTIQCQVDSQVTMMFWYRQQPGQSLTLIATANQGSEATYESGFVIDKFPISRPNLTFSTLTVSNMSPEDSSIYLCSVELHTEAFFGQGTRLTVV.

V is TRBV14 and J is TRBJ2-1; TRBD2 might be the D (6 bases). V was shortened by 0 bases and J by 1 base, with 13 bases between the two germline ends. From germline, CDR1 is SGHDN and CDR2 FVKESK. The CDR3 totals 17 residues. Here the CDR3 reads CASSQDRLAFSYNEQFF. CDR3 bases: TGTGCCAGCAGCCAAGACCGGCTAGCGTTTTCCTACAATGAGCAGTTCTTC.

The rearrangement uses TRBV11-2 and TRBJ2-1, with TRBD2 as a possible D gene (6 bases). The length of the CDR3 is 18 residues. The germline V and J ends were trimmed by 4 bases and 7 bases, with 26 bases remaining between them. Germline-derived CDR1 and CDR2 are SGHAT and FQNNGV. The CDR3 reads CASSSRFSRDVDVNEQFF. CDR3 nucleotide sequence: TGTGCCAGCAGCTCACGGTTTTCGCGGGATGTCGATGTAAATGAGCAGTTCTTC.

This rearrangement joins TRBV5-4 to TRBJ1-2; 8 nucleotides align to TRBD1. CDR1 and CDR2 from the germline V gene are SGHNT and YYREEE (reference sequence). This CDR3 has 13 amino acids. Trimming at V came to 4 bases and at J to 4 bases, leaving 3 bases not matched to a gene. Here the CDR3 reads CASSPGGSYGYTF. CDR3 coding DNA: TGTGCCAGCAGCCCAGGGGGCTCCTATGGCTACACCTTC. The complete variable domain, with remaining parts taken from reference TRBV5-4 and TRBJ1-2, reads ETGVTQSPTHLIKTRGQQVTLRCSSQSGHNTVSWYQQALGQGPQFIFQYYREEENGRGNFPPRFSGLQFPNYSSELNVNALELDDSALYLCASSPGGSYGYTFGSGTRLTVV.

This rearrangement joins TRBV4-3 to TRBJ2-1, with 7 bases lining up with TRBD2. J was trimmed by 4 bases and V by 0 bases; bases with no gene match: 6. CDR1 and CDR2 from the germline V gene are LGHNA and YSLEER. The CDR3 covers 16 residues. The CDR3 protein is CASSQDFGRTYNEQFF. The CDR3 region has the DNA TGCGCCAGCAGCCAAGATTTCGGGAGGACTTACAATGAGCAGTTCTTC.

This clone was seen more than once but under ten times. V usage is TRBV7-8 and J usage is TRBJ1-5; possibly TRBD1 for D (6 bases). V dropped 5 bases and J dropped 4 bases, with 15 bases sitting between them. The CDR3 is made up of 15 amino acids. In germline, CDR1 is SGHVS, CDR2 FQNEAQ. CDR3 sequence reads: CASSPGVRLNQPQHF. The DNA of the CDR3 is TGTGCCAGCAGCCCAGGGGTTAGATTAAATCAGCCCCAGCATTTT.

The chain combines TRBV11-3 with TRBJ2-5; no firm D call. Germline loops: CDR1 SGHNT, CDR2 YENEEA. The CDR3 consists of 13 residues. The V gene lost 5 bases and the J gene lost 0 bases, with 7 bases spanning the gap. In DNA, the CDR3 is TGTGCCAGCAGCCCGGAGTACCAAGAGACCCAGTACTTC. It encodes CASSPEYQETQYF.